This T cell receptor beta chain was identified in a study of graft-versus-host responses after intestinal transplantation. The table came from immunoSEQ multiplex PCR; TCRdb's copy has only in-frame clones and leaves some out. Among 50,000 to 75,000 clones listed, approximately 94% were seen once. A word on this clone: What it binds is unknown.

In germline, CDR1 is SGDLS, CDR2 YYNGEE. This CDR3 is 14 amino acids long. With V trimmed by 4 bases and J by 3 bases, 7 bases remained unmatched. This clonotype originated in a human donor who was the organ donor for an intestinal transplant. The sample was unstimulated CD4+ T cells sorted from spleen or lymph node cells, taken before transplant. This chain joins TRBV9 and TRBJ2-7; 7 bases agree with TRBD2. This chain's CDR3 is CASSPREGNYEQYF. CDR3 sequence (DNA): TGTGCCAGCAGCCCCAGGGAGGGGAACTACGAGCAGTACTTC.